This T cell receptor beta chain was documented in a study of shared clonotypes between healthy human individuals. The study's findings and limits: Clonotype sharing across several donors was observed for 5% to 6.5% of naive CD4 clonotypes. Non-shared clonotypes had lower generation probabilities than those shared by all four donors.

Remarks on this clone: Its antigen is not identified.

CD8 cells regarded as naive lacked CD45RO, were positively chosen for CCR7, and omitted terminally differentiated effector memory CD45RA+ cells. Each PCR replicate from the sorted subsets contained about 200 ng DNA, which is tens of thousands of T cell genomes. In the original analysis: ImmunoSEQ gave junction-only sequences without quality scores, so filtering differed. The data were produced by immunoSEQ multiplex PCR, yet TCRdb's version contains in-frame clones alone and is incomplete. V and J calls and clone size come straight from that table; D and trimming were deduced from the DNA. The sample comprises about 2.1 million clones, roughly 93% of which are singletons, and approximately 1.6% rests with the top ten. Material for sequencing was naive CD8+ T cells from PBMCs. This TCR derives from a man younger than 35 in good health. Some clones in this sample may be carry-over from other donors' samples.

The CDR3 DNA follows: TGTGCCAGCAGCTTAGATTTTGGGACAGCCCTTTCCTACAATGAGCAGTTCTTC. It codes for CASSLDFGTALSYNEQFF. This chain links TRBV7-6 with TRBJ2-1; 7 positions match TRBD1. CDR1 and CDR2 from the germline V gene are SGHVS and FNYEAQ. Trimming removed 1 base from V and 1 base from J; junction bases left unmatched: 10. This CDR3 is built from 18 residues.